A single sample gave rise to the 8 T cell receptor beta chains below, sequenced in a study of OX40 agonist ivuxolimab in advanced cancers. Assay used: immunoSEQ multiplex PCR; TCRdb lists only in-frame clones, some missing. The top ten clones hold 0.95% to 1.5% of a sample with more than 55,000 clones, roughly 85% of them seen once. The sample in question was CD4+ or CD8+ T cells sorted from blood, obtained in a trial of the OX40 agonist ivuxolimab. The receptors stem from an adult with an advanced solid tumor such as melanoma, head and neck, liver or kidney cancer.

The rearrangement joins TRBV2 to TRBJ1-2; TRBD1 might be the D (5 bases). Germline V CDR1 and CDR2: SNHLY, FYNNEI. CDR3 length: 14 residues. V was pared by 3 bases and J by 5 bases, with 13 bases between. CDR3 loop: CASSEGRERYGYTF. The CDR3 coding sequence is TGTGCCAGCAGTGAGGGCAGGGAAAGATATGGCTACACCTTC.

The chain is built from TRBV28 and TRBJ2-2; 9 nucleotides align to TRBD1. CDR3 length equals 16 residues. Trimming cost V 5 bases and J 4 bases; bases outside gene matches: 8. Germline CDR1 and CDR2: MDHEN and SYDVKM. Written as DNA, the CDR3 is TGTGCCAGCAGTGGGACGGGACAGGGCCGCACCGGGGAGCTGTTTTTT. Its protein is CASSGTGQGRTGELFF.

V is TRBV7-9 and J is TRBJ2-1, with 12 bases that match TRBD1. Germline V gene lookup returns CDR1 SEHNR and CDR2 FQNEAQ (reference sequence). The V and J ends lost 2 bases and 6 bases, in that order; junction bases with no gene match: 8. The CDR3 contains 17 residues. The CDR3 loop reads CASSLSTGTGGFNEQFF. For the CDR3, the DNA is TGTGCCAGCAGCTTATCAACCGGGACAGGGGGCTTCAATGAGCAGTTCTTC.

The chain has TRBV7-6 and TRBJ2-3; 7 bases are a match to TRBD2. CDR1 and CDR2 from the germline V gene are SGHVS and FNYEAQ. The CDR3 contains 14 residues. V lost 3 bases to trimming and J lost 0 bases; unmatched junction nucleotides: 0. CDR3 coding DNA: TGTGCCAGCAGCTTGGGACTAAGCACAGATACGCAGTATTTT. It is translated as CASSLGLSTDTQYF.

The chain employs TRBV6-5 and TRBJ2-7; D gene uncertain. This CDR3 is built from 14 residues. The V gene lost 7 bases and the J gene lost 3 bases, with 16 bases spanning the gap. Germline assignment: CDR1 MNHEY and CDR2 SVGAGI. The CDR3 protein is CASTARLSGYEQYF. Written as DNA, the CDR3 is TGTGCCAGCACCGCCAGACTTTCTGGCTACGAGCAGTACTTC.

In DNA, the CDR3 is TGTGCCAGCAGCCCGACAGGATTTAATCAGCCCCAGCATTTT. It yields the protein CASSPTGFNQPQHF. The V gene is TRBV11-2, the J gene TRBJ1-5, with a tentative D call TRBD1 (6 bases). The CDR3 length is 14 residues. Germline V gene sequence: CDR1 SGHAT, CDR2 FQNNGV. Trimming cost V 5 bases and J 4 bases, with 12 bases left between them. Together with reference TRBV11-2 and TRBJ1-5, the CDR3 gives the full variable domain: EAGVAQSPRYKIIEKRQSVAFWCNPISGHATLYWYQQILGQGPKLLIQFQNNGVVDDSQLPKDRFSAERLKGVDSTLKIQPAKLEDSAVYLCASSPTGFNQPQHFGDGTRLSIL.

CDR3 nucleotides: TGTGCCAGCAGTTTATCTACGGACAATGAGCAGTTCTTC. It yields the protein CASSLSTDNEQFF. V and J are TRBV7-2 and TRBJ2-1; D not certain. Trimming took off 6 bases at V and 5 bases at J, with 11 bases between the two ends. The CDR3 length is 13 residues. Germline lookup yields CDR1 SGHTA and CDR2 FQGNSA.

CDR3 region: CASTRPLLGEQFF. CDR3 bases: TGTGCCAGTACCAGACCCCTCCTGGGTGAGCAGTTCTTC. The chain couples TRBV19 to TRBJ2-1; D is unclear. The CDR3 covers 13 residues. Trimming removed 7 bases at V and 9 bases at J, with 16 bases between. Germline V CDR1 and CDR2: LNHDA, SQIVND (reference sequence).